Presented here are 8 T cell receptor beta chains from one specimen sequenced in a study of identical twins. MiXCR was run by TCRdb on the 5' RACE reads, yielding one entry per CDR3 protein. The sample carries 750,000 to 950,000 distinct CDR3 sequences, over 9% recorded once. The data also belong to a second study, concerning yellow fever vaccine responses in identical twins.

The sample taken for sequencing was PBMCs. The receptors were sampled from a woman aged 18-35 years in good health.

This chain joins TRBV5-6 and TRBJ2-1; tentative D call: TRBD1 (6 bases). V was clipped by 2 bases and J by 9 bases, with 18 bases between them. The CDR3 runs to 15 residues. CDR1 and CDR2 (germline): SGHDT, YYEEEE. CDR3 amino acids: CASSFWGGGLSEQFF. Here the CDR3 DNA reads TGTGCCAGCAGCTTCTGGGGTGGGGGCCTCTCTGAGCAGTTCTTC.

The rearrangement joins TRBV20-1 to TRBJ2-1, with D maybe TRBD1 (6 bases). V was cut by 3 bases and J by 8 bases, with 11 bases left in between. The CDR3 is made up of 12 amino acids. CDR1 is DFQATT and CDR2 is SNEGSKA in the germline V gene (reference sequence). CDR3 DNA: TGCAGTGCTAGGGAGGCAGGGGATGAGCAGTTCTTC. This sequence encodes CSAREAGDEQFF.

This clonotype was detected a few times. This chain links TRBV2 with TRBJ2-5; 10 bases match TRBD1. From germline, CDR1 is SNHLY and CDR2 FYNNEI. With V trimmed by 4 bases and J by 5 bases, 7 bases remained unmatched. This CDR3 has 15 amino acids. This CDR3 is CASSGQGAQRETQYF. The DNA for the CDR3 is TGTGCCAGCAGTGGACAGGGGGCGCAGAGGGAGACCCAGTACTTC.

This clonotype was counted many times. CDR3 in amino acids: CASSLRDTNYGYTF. In DNA, the CDR3 is TGTGCCAGCAGTTTAAGGGACACCAACTATGGCTACACCTTC. This chain joins TRBV12-3 or TRBV12-4 and TRBJ1-2, with a possible D match to TRBD1 (6 bases). Trimming took 2 bases from V and 2 from J, leaving 9 bases between them. The CDR3 covers 14 residues.

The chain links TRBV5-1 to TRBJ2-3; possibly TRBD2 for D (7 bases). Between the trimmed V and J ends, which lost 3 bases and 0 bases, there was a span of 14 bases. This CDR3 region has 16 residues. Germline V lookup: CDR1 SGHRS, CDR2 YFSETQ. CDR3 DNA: TGCGCCAGCAGCTCGAGGGGGGGCCGAAGCACAGATACGCAGTATTTT. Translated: CASSSRGGRSTDTQYF.

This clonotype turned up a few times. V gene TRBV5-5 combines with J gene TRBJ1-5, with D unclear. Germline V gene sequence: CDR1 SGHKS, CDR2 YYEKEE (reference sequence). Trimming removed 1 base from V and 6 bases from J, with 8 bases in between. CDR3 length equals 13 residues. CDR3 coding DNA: TGTGCCAGCAGCTTGACCCCCGGTCAGCCCCAGCATTTT. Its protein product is CASSLTPGQPQHF.

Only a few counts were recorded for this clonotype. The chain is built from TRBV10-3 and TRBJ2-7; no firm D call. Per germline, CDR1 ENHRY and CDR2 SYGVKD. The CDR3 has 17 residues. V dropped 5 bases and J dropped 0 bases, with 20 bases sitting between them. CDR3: CAISQGIRSLGSYEQYV. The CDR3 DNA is TGTGCCATCAGTCAAGGGATCAGGTCGCTTGGCTCCTACGAGCAGTACGTC.

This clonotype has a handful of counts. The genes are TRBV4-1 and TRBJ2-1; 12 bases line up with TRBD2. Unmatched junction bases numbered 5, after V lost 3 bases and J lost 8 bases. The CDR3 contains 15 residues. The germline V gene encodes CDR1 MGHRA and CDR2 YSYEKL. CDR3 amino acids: CASSHLAGGPHEQFF. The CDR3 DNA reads TGCGCCAGCAGCCATCTAGCGGGGGGGCCCCATGAGCAGTTCTTC.